A selection of T cell receptor beta chains follows, all from one sample in a study of neurological immune-mediated disorders. Each CDR3 protein gets one entry after TCRdb re-called the 5' RACE reads with MiXCR. The data contain tens of thousands of distinct CDR3 sequences, about 14% of them singletons. Sequenced input: CD4+ T cells from blood. Receptors originate from an older woman with HTLV-1-associated myelopathy (HAM/TSP). Each CDR3 is given with its conserved first and last residue. The order of the fields is V gene, clone size, D gene, J gene, CDR3 DNA, CDR3 protein. The D gene is left open where the match is weak. For some rows the clone size is stated as once, few or many, or as a class when expanded; others skip it.

v_call: TRBV11-2; clone_size: many; d_call: .; j_call: TRBJ2-7; cdr3_nt: TGTGCCAGCAGGAGGCCAGGGCGAGGGACGGGGCTCTACGAGCAGTACTTC; cdr3_aa: CASRRPGRGTGLYEQYF
v_call: TRBV7-8; clone_size: many; d_call: .; j_call: TRBJ2-1; cdr3_nt: TGTGCCAGCAGCCGCACCGGGAGCTCCTACAATGAGCAGTTCTTC; cdr3_aa: CASSRTGSSYNEQFF
v_call: TRBV6-1; clone_size: many; d_call: .; j_call: TRBJ1-6; cdr3_nt: TGTGCCAGCAGTGAACTAGCTTCACCCCTCCACTTT; cdr3_aa: CASSELASPLHF
v_call: TRBV29-1; clone_size: medium-sized; d_call: .; j_call: TRBJ1-1; cdr3_nt: TGCAGCGTTGAAAAACAGATGAACACTGAAGCTTTCTTT; cdr3_aa: CSVEKQMNTEAFF
v_call: TRBV7-9; clone_size: few; d_call: .; j_call: TRBJ1-2; cdr3_nt: TGTGCCAGCAGCTTAAATGGAGGGGGGGGCTACACCTTC; cdr3_aa: CASSLNGGGGYTF
v_call: TRBV20-1; clone_size: many; d_call: .; j_call: TRBJ2-1; cdr3_nt: TGCAGTGCTAGTGGGCAGATTAGGAATGAGCAGTTCTTC; cdr3_aa: CSASGQIRNEQFF
v_call: TRBV7-2; clone_size: .; d_call: .; j_call: TRBJ2-3; cdr3_nt: TGTGCCAGCAGCTTACTATTGATAGATACGCAGTATTTT; cdr3_aa: CASSLLLIDTQYF
v_call: TRBV29-1; clone_size: .; d_call: TRBD1; j_call: TRBJ2-3; cdr3_nt: TGCAGCGTTGCCGGCGGACAGGGGAGCACAGATACGCAGTATTTT; cdr3_aa: CSVAGGQGSTDTQYF
v_call: TRBV5-1; clone_size: many; d_call: TRBD1; j_call: TRBJ1-1; cdr3_nt: TGCGCCAGCAGCGCCGACCCGGGACAGGGGGCAGCTTTCTTT; cdr3_aa: CASSADPGQGAAFF
v_call: TRBV5-1; clone_size: many; d_call: TRBD1; j_call: TRBJ2-1; cdr3_nt: TGCGCCAGCGGCGACGGGACAGGGAACTACAATGAGCAGTTCTTC; cdr3_aa: CASGDGTGNYNEQFF
v_call: TRBV3-1; clone_size: many; d_call: .; j_call: TRBJ1-1; cdr3_nt: TGTGCCAGCAGCCAAGATCGTCAGCTCCAGCGAGCTTTCTTT; cdr3_aa: CASSQDRQLQRAFF
v_call: TRBV29-1; clone_size: many; d_call: TRBD1; j_call: TRBJ2-2; cdr3_nt: TGCAGCGTTGCGACAGGGTTGGATGCCGGGGAGCTGTTTTTT; cdr3_aa: CSVATGLDAGELFF
v_call: TRBV6-5; clone_size: many; d_call: TRBD1; j_call: TRBJ2-3; cdr3_nt: TGTGCCAGCAGGGCCGGGACAGGGGGTGGGTGGACGCAGTATTTT; cdr3_aa: CASRAGTGGGWTQYF
v_call: TRBV12-3/TRBV12-4; clone_size: many; d_call: .; j_call: TRBJ2-2; cdr3_nt: TGTGCCAGCAGTTTTAGAGGGCTGAACACCGGGGAGCTGTTTTTT; cdr3_aa: CASSFRGLNTGELFF
v_call: TRBV20-1; clone_size: medium-sized; d_call: .; j_call: TRBJ2-7; cdr3_nt: TGCAGGACCTACGAGCAGTACTTC; cdr3_aa: CRTYEQYF
v_call: TRBV4-2; clone_size: many; d_call: .; j_call: TRBJ1-4; cdr3_nt: TGTGCCAGCAGCCAGAACGCCCAAACTAATGAAAAACTGTTTTTT; cdr3_aa: CASSQNAQTNEKLFF
v_call: TRBV19; clone_size: many; d_call: .; j_call: TRBJ1-2; cdr3_nt: TGTGCCAGTACCAACCGAAGGACAGTTAACTATGGCTACACCTTC; cdr3_aa: CASTNRRTVNYGYTF
v_call: TRBV10-3; clone_size: many; d_call: .; j_call: TRBJ2-7; cdr3_nt: TGTGCCATCAGTGTATCCCAGGGAAGTTACGAGCAGTACTTC; cdr3_aa: CAISVSQGSYEQYF
v_call: TRBV20-1; clone_size: many; d_call: .; j_call: TRBJ2-6; cdr3_nt: TGCAGTGCTGGTAGGGGTCCCCCTAGCTCTGGGGCCAACGTCCTGACTTTC; cdr3_aa: CSAGRGPPSSGANVLTF
v_call: TRBV7-8; clone_size: .; d_call: TRBD2; j_call: TRBJ2-7; cdr3_nt: TGTGCCAGCAGGGGGGGTAGCGGGTTGTCCTACGAGCAGTACTTC; cdr3_aa: CASRGGSGLSYEQYF
v_call: TRBV19; clone_size: .; d_call: .; j_call: TRBJ1-4; cdr3_nt: TGTGCCAGTAGTACCTCCGGACGTTATGAAAAACTGTTTTTT; cdr3_aa: CASSTSGRYEKLFF
v_call: TRBV5-1; clone_size: many; d_call: .; j_call: TRBJ2-1; cdr3_nt: TGCGCCAGCAGCTTGAGGACCGGGGGCCAGGGAGAGAATGAGCAGTTCTTC; cdr3_aa: CASSLRTGGQGENEQFF
v_call: TRBV3-1; clone_size: many; d_call: TRBD2; j_call: TRBJ2-1; cdr3_nt: TGTGCCAGCAGCCAGGCAAGCGGGGGGTACAATGAGCAGTTCTTC; cdr3_aa: CASSQASGGYNEQFF
v_call: TRBV5-1; clone_size: many; d_call: .; j_call: TRBJ1-2; cdr3_nt: TGCGCCAGCAGCGCGGACCAGTTTGGCTACACCTTC; cdr3_aa: CASSADQFGYTF
v_call: TRBV7-9; clone_size: many; d_call: .; j_call: TRBJ2-7; cdr3_nt: TGTGCCAGCAGCCCAACCGGGATGGCCTACGAGCAGTACTTC; cdr3_aa: CASSPTGMAYEQYF
v_call: TRBV24-1; clone_size: .; d_call: .; j_call: TRBJ1-1; cdr3_nt: TGTGCCACCAGTGATTTGGGGACACGGTGGGGAACTGAAGCTTTCTTT; cdr3_aa: CATSDLGTRWGTEAFF
v_call: TRBV29-1; clone_size: .; d_call: .; j_call: TRBJ1-2; cdr3_nt: TGCAGCGTTGGGACGGGGTCCTATGGCTACACCTTC; cdr3_aa: CSVGTGSYGYTF
v_call: TRBV20-1; clone_size: few; d_call: .; j_call: TRBJ2-7; cdr3_nt: TGCAGTGCTAACCACCTTGTTGGCAGGAGGCACGAGCAGTACTTC; cdr3_aa: CSANHLVGRRHEQYF
v_call: TRBV20-1; clone_size: many; d_call: .; j_call: TRBJ1-1; cdr3_nt: TGCAGTGCTAGAGATCCGGAAGTCGGGGACACTGAAGCTTTCTTT; cdr3_aa: CSARDPEVGDTEAFF
v_call: TRBV20-1; clone_size: many; d_call: .; j_call: TRBJ1-3; cdr3_nt: TGCAGTGCCTCACACGGCTCTGGAAACACCATATATTTT; cdr3_aa: CSASHGSGNTIYF
v_call: TRBV3-1; clone_size: many; d_call: .; j_call: TRBJ1-1; cdr3_nt: TGTGCCAGCAGCCAAGATTTATGGAACACTGAAGCTTTCTTT; cdr3_aa: CASSQDLWNTEAFF
v_call: TRBV20-1; clone_size: many; d_call: .; j_call: TRBJ1-2; cdr3_nt: TGCAGTGCTAGGTTAAACAGGGATGGCTACACCTTC; cdr3_aa: CSARLNRDGYTF
v_call: TRBV20-1; clone_size: .; d_call: TRBD1; j_call: TRBJ1-1; cdr3_nt: TGCAGTGCTACTGATTCGGGACAGGCCGGAACTGAAGCTTTCTTT; cdr3_aa: CSATDSGQAGTEAFF
v_call: TRBV2; clone_size: many; d_call: .; j_call: TRBJ2-5; cdr3_nt: TGTGCCAGCTTGACAGGCTTTTTGAAGGAGACCCAGTACTTC; cdr3_aa: CASLTGFLKETQYF
v_call: TRBV10-3; clone_size: many; d_call: TRBD1; j_call: TRBJ2-7; cdr3_nt: TGTGCCACGCTCCAGAGGGCATATTGGGGACAGGGGAGTAACGAGCAGTACTTC; cdr3_aa: CATLQRAYWGQGSNEQYF
v_call: TRBV10-3; clone_size: few; d_call: .; j_call: TRBJ2-7; cdr3_nt: TGTGCCATCAGTGACCCCATGACCTACGAGCAGTACTTC; cdr3_aa: CAISDPMTYEQYF
v_call: TRBV11-2; clone_size: many; d_call: TRBD1; j_call: TRBJ2-3; cdr3_nt: TGTGCCAGCAGCTCGTACAGGGGGCGTGGAGATACGCAGTATTTT; cdr3_aa: CASSSYRGRGDTQYF
v_call: TRBV2; clone_size: many; d_call: .; j_call: TRBJ1-1; cdr3_nt: TGTGCCAGCAGTGACAGACTGAACACTGAAGCTTTCTTT; cdr3_aa: CASSDRLNTEAFF
v_call: TRBV7-2; clone_size: .; d_call: TRBD1; j_call: TRBJ1-4; cdr3_nt: TGTGCCAGCAGCGTGCTCGGGACAGATAATGAAAAACTGTTTTTT; cdr3_aa: CASSVLGTDNEKLFF
v_call: TRBV9; clone_size: many; d_call: .; j_call: TRBJ2-3; cdr3_nt: TGTGCCAGCAGCTTGACGACAGCTAGCACAGATACGCAGTATTTT; cdr3_aa: CASSLTTASTDTQYF
v_call: TRBV5-1; clone_size: many; d_call: .; j_call: TRBJ2-3; cdr3_nt: TGCGCCAGCAGCGCCACTAGCTATTCAACAGATACGCAGTATTTT; cdr3_aa: CASSATSYSTDTQYF
v_call: TRBV20-1; clone_size: many; d_call: .; j_call: TRBJ2-5; cdr3_nt: TGCAGTGCTAGCCCTGGGACATTGTACCAAGAGACCCAGTACTTC; cdr3_aa: CSASPGTLYQETQYF
v_call: TRBV20-1; clone_size: many; d_call: .; j_call: TRBJ2-7; cdr3_nt: TGCAGTGCTAGAGATAGCGGCAGGGGTCCCTACGAGCAGTACTTC; cdr3_aa: CSARDSGRGPYEQYF
v_call: TRBV7-9; clone_size: many; d_call: TRBD2; j_call: TRBJ2-1; cdr3_nt: TGTGCCAGCAGCCAACCGAACCGACTCGGGACTAGCGTCACGGGGAAGCAGTTCTTC; cdr3_aa: CASSQPNRLGTSVTGKQFF
v_call: TRBV2; clone_size: many; d_call: .; j_call: TRBJ2-2; cdr3_nt: TGTGCCAGCTCCAGGGACCACACCGGGGAGCTGTTTTTT; cdr3_aa: CASSRDHTGELFF
v_call: TRBV5-1; clone_size: .; d_call: TRBD2; j_call: TRBJ2-4; cdr3_nt: TGCGCCATCAGCTTAGAGCCGGGACTAGCGGGGGTTGGAGCCAAAAACATTCAGTACTTC; cdr3_aa: CAISLEPGLAGVGAKNIQYF
v_call: TRBV25-1; clone_size: many; d_call: .; j_call: TRBJ2-3; cdr3_nt: TGTGCCAGCAGTGAAATCCCCACAGATACGCAGTATTTT; cdr3_aa: CASSEIPTDTQYF
v_call: TRBV5-1; clone_size: many; d_call: .; j_call: TRBJ1-1; cdr3_nt: TGCGCCAGCAGCTCGGACCGGGATGGTAACACTGAAGCTTTCTTT; cdr3_aa: CASSSDRDGNTEAFF
v_call: TRBV6-5; clone_size: many; d_call: .; j_call: TRBJ1-1; cdr3_nt: TGTGCCAGCAGTTACGGGGTAGAGAACACTGAAGCTTTCTTT; cdr3_aa: CASSYGVENTEAFF
v_call: TRBV19; clone_size: many; d_call: .; j_call: TRBJ2-1; cdr3_nt: TGTGCCAGTAGTATGGACTCAGGGGGGGGGAGGAATGAGCAGTTCTTC; cdr3_aa: CASSMDSGGGRNEQFF
v_call: TRBV5-4; clone_size: .; d_call: .; j_call: TRBJ2-3; cdr3_nt: TGTGCCAGCAGCCCCAGAGGGGGGCGCACAGATACGCAGTATTTT; cdr3_aa: CASSPRGGRTDTQYF
v_call: TRBV20-1; clone_size: many; d_call: TRBD2; j_call: TRBJ2-3; cdr3_nt: TGCAGTGCTAGAAGGCTAGCGGCGTACTTAATGACTTATCGCACAGATACGCAGTATTTT; cdr3_aa: CSARRLAAYLMTYRTDTQYF
v_call: TRBV18; clone_size: many; d_call: .; j_call: TRBJ2-7; cdr3_nt: TGTGCCAGCTCACCACTTGGACACTCCTACGAGCAGTACTTC; cdr3_aa: CASSPLGHSYEQYF
v_call: TRBV15; clone_size: many; d_call: .; j_call: TRBJ1-2; cdr3_nt: TGTGCCACCAGCAGAGATCCCGGGACGGCAAACTATGGCTACACCTTC; cdr3_aa: CATSRDPGTANYGYTF
v_call: TRBV6-1; clone_size: many; d_call: .; j_call: TRBJ1-2; cdr3_nt: TGTGCCAGCAGCCCGGCCTCTAACTATGGCTACACCTTC; cdr3_aa: CASSPASNYGYTF
v_call: TRBV6-1; clone_size: .; d_call: .; j_call: TRBJ1-4; cdr3_nt: TGTGCCAGCAGTGAGCCCGGGGAGGTACGAAATGAAAAACTGTTTTTT; cdr3_aa: CASSEPGEVRNEKLFF
v_call: TRBV10-3; clone_size: many; d_call: .; j_call: TRBJ2-1; cdr3_nt: TGTGCCATCAGTGACAGGGGAGGGCATCATAAGTGGGATGAGCAGTTCTTC; cdr3_aa: CAISDRGGHHKWDEQFF
v_call: TRBV30; clone_size: .; d_call: TRBD1; j_call: TRBJ1-1; cdr3_nt: TGTGCCTGGAGGAACAGGGGGAGCACTGAAGCTTTCTTT; cdr3_aa: CAWRNRGSTEAFF
v_call: TRBV5-5; clone_size: many; d_call: TRBD1; j_call: TRBJ2-7; cdr3_nt: TGTGCCAGCAGCTTGGGACAGGGGATCTACGAGCAGTACTTC; cdr3_aa: CASSLGQGIYEQYF
v_call: TRBV29-1; clone_size: many; d_call: .; j_call: TRBJ1-2; cdr3_nt: TGCAGCGACCGTGTGGGGGGGGCCAATGGCTACACCTTC; cdr3_aa: CSDRVGGANGYTF